Following are 30 T cell receptor beta chains from one sample sequenced in a study of shared clonotypes between healthy human individuals. Clones were read by immunoSEQ multiplex PCR, and TCRdb kept only the in-frame ones, dropping some. The sample includes hundreds of thousands of clones, less than 85% of them seen just once. The material sequenced was memory CD4+ T cells sorted from blood. Subset in this sample: CD45RA-negative fraction. The receptors were sampled from a woman between 25 and 40 years old in good health.

Concerning this clone itself: Other DNA sequences in the sample encode the same CDR3. The chain uses TRBV5-5 and TRBJ1-2, with 7 positions matching TRBD1. Germline loops: CDR1 SGHKS, CDR2 YYEKEE (reference sequence). With 4 bases clipped from V and 2 bases from J, the junction kept 5 bases outside the gene matches. The CDR3 covers 14 residues. In DNA, the CDR3 is TGTGCCAGCAGCCCGACGGGACAGAACTATGGCTACACCTTC. Its translation is CASSPTGQNYGYTF.

The count of this clone is one. The chain links TRBV4-1 to TRBJ2-7; a weak D match, TRBD1 (6 bases). Trimming shortened V by 2 bases and J by 3 bases, and 17 bases separated the two germline ends. Per the germline V gene, CDR1 is MGHRA and CDR2 is YSYEKL. The CDR3 consists of 16 residues. The CDR3 region has the DNA TGCGCCAGCAGCCAAAACCCCGATTACAGGGTCTACGAGCAGTACTTC. Its protein is CASSQNPDYRVYEQYF.

The rearrangement uses TRBV28 and TRBJ1-2, with TRBD1 matching over 11 bases. From germline, CDR1 is MDHEN and CDR2 SYDVKM. Trimming took 4 bases from V and 7 from J; bases not matched to a gene: 2. The CDR3 consists of 13 residues. This CDR3 is CASSSGQGAGYTF. CDR3 in DNA: TGTGCCAGCAGTTCTGGACAGGGGGCTGGCTACACCTTC.

As for this clone: A much bigger clone sits one base away, suggesting this may be a read error. The chain has TRBV5-4 and TRBJ1-3; D perhaps matches TRBD1 (5 bases). Germline-derived CDR1 and CDR2 are SGHNT and YYREEE (reference sequence). Deletions cut 4 bases from V and 2 bases from J, with 10 bases between. The CDR3 contains 14 residues. The chain's CDR3 is CASSPSGTGNTIYF. The CDR3 region has the DNA TGTGCCAGCAGCCCCTCAGGGACTGGAAACACCATATATTTT.

With respect to this clone: Other DNA sequences within the sample encode an identical CDR3. The CDR3 here is CASSLGQGYEKLFF. The CDR3 DNA reads as TGCGCCAGCAGCTTGGGGCAGGGTTATGAAAAACTGTTTTTT. This chain joins TRBV5-1 and TRBJ1-4; D perhaps matches TRBD1 (5 bases). Trimming stripped 0 bases from V and 6 bases from J, with 9 bases between. Per germline, CDR1 SGHRS and CDR2 YFSETQ. This CDR3 is built from 14 residues.

This clone was counted only a few times. The CDR3 reads CASRTGTSGRAVEQFF. Written as DNA, the CDR3 is TGTGCCAGCAGGACCGGGACTAGCGGGAGGGCCGTCGAGCAGTTCTTC. The chain employs TRBV28 and TRBJ2-1; 16 nucleotides line up with TRBD2. Per the germline V gene, CDR1 is MDHEN and CDR2 is SYDVKM. This CDR3 is 16 amino acids long. J lost 10 bases, V lost 6 bases, and 9 bases had no gene match.

The CDR3 loop reads CASSGQGNYGYTF. Here the CDR3 DNA reads TGTGCCAGCAGTGGACAGGGGAACTATGGCTACACCTTC. The rearrangement uses TRBV2 and TRBJ1-2; 8 bases map to TRBD1. V gave up 4 bases and J gave up 2 bases; unmatched junction bases: 0. The germline gives CDR1 SNHLY, CDR2 FYNNEI. This CDR3 has 13 amino acids.

This clone occurred a few times. This sequence joins TRBV5-4 and TRBJ2-7; the D is unclear. V was cut by 2 bases and J by 12 bases, with 15 bases left in between. This CDR3 has 12 residues. Germline CDR1 reads SGHNT; CDR2 reads YYREEE (reference sequence). In DNA form, the CDR3 reads TGTGCCAGCAGCTTAGGTAGCTCTCGGCCGTACTTC. It codes for CASSLGSSRPYF. The full variable domain, in which reference TRBV5-4 and TRBJ2-7 provide the parts outside the CDR3, is ETGVTQSPTHLIKTRGQQVTLRCSSQSGHNTVSWYQQALGQGPQFIFQYYREEENGRGNFPPRFSGLQFPNYSSELNVNALELDDSALYLCASSLGSSRPYFGPGTRLTVT.

As to this clone: Other DNA sequences of this sample code for an identical CDR3. The CDR3 DNA follows: TGCGCCAGCAGCTTGTCTTCCGGATCCTACAATGAGCAGTTCTTC. It specifies CASSLSSGSYNEQFF. The chain joins TRBV5-1 to TRBJ2-1; D gene uncertain. V shed 1 base and J shed 1 base, with 9 bases lying between them. The CDR3 is made up of 15 amino acids. Germline CDR1 SGHRS, CDR2 YFSETQ. Complete variable domain (other parts from reference TRBV5-1 and TRBJ2-1): KAGVTQTPRYLIKTRGQQVTLSCSPISGHRSVSWYQQTPGQGLQFLFEYFSETQRNKGNFPGRFSGRQFSNSRSEMNVSTLELGDSALYLCASSLSSGSYNEQFFGPGTRLTVL.

The chain links TRBV5-1 to TRBJ1-1; D unresolved. CDR3 length: 13 residues. CDR1 and CDR2 (germline): SGHRS, YFSETQ. V lost 3 bases to trimming and J lost 3 bases, with 9 bases between them. CDR3 sequence (DNA): TGCGCCAGCAGCTCACAAAGGGACACTGAAGCTTTCTTT. It encodes CASSSQRDTEAFF.

The V gene is TRBV18, the J gene TRBJ1-2; perhaps TRBD1 as D (5 bases). Germline-derived CDR1 and CDR2 are KGHSH and LQKENI. The CDR3 runs to 11 residues. Trimming stripped 5 bases from V and 6 bases from J, with 7 bases between. The CDR3 DNA follows: TGTGCCAGCTCAACAGGCGATGGCTACACCTTC. It translates to CASSTGDGYTF. Full variable domain (missing parts from reference TRBV18 and TRBJ1-2): NAGVMQNPRHLVRRRGQEARLRCSPMKGHSHVYWYRQLPEEGLKFMVYLQKENIIDESGMPKERFSAEFPKEGPSILRIQQVVRGDSAAYFCASSTGDGYTFGSGTRLTVV.

The chain recombines TRBV9 with TRBJ1-5; 10 bases fit TRBD1. With V trimmed by 4 bases and J by 7 bases, 20 bases remained unmatched. Germline V gene data show CDR1 as SGDLS and CDR2 as YYNGEE. The length of the CDR3 is 19 residues. The CDR3 coding sequence is TGTGCCAGCAGCCCCCTGACAGGGGGCGGCCCTAGGTATGAGCAGCCCCAGCATTTT. Amino acid sequence: CASSPLTGGGPRYEQPQHF.

The CDR3 region has the DNA TGTGCCAGTCTAAAGAGTGTTTACTTGGGGGATAGGGGTCAGCCCCAGCATTTT. This codes for CASLKSVYLGDRGQPQHF. The chain couples TRBV19 to TRBJ1-5; a possible D gene is TRBD1 (5 bases). The CDR3 runs to 18 residues. V was shortened by 8 bases and J by 6 bases, with 29 bases between the two germline ends. Looked up from germline, CDR1 is LNHDA and CDR2 is SQIVND (reference sequence).

V gene TRBV15 combines with J gene TRBJ1-3; D not resolved. The germline V gene encodes CDR1 LNHNV and CDR2 YYDKDF (reference sequence). The CDR3 has 14 residues. The V and J ends lost 0 bases and 0 bases respectively, with 3 bases between them. Written as DNA, the CDR3 is TGTGCCACCAGCAGAGATGCCTCTGGAAACACCATATATTTT. It encodes CATSRDASGNTIYF.

The table lists this clone with a count of one. Other DNA sequences in the same sample also yield this CDR3. The gene calls are TRBV11-2 and TRBJ2-7; D unclear. CDR3 length: 12 amino acids. Germline V gene lookup returns CDR1 SGHAT and CDR2 FQNNGV. Trimming cost V 5 bases and J 4 bases, with 9 bases left between them. The DNA of the CDR3 is TGTGCCAGCAGCCCTCGGAGTTACGAGCAGTACTTC. The encoded protein is CASSPRSYEQYF. The whole variable domain, remainder taken from reference TRBV11-2 and TRBJ2-7, is EAGVAQSPRYKIIEKRQSVAFWCNPISGHATLYWYQQILGQGPKLLIQFQNNGVVDDSQLPKDRFSAERLKGVDSTLKIQPAKLEDSAVYLCASSPRSYEQYFGPGTRLTVT.

The chain combines TRBV6-4 with TRBJ2-3; D is perhaps TRBD1 (6 bases). Between the trimmed V and J ends, which lost 6 bases and 4 bases, there was a span of 14 bases. The CDR3 spans 14 residues. Germline lookup yields CDR1 MRHNA and CDR2 SNTAGT. This CDR3 reads CASSRQAGADTQYF. The CDR3 DNA reads TGTGCCAGCAGCCGACAGGCCGGGGCAGATACGCAGTATTTT.

The V gene is TRBV28, the J gene TRBJ1-5; D is perhaps TRBD1 (6 bases). Trimming stripped 3 bases from V and 2 bases from J, with 8 bases between. Germline CDR1 MDHEN, CDR2 SYDVKM. This CDR3 has 14 amino acids. CDR3 in amino acids: CASSFNRGNQPQHF. In DNA, the CDR3 is TGTGCCAGCAGTTTCAACAGGGGCAATCAGCCCCAGCATTTT.

V gene TRBV4-1 combines with J gene TRBJ1-4; 9 nucleotides agree with TRBD1. Germline V lookup: CDR1 MGHRA, CDR2 YSYEKL. The CDR3 runs to 18 residues. Trimming removed 2 bases from V and 7 bases from J; junction bases left unmatched: 14. CDR3 DNA: TGCGCCAGCAGCCAAAGCATTGTGGGACAGGGAGAAGGTGAAAAACTGTTTTTT. Its protein is CASSQSIVGQGEGEKLFF.

Of note for this clone: Different DNA sequences within this sample yield the same CDR3. This chain joins TRBV5-4 and TRBJ1-4; 8 bases align to TRBD1. CDR1 is SGHNT and CDR2 is YYREEE in the germline V gene (reference sequence). The CDR3 is made up of 15 amino acids. J gave up 8 bases and V 3 bases, and 9 bases lay outside the gene matches. CDR3 DNA: TGTGCCAGCAGCTCGGGGGGACAGGCGAACGAAAAACTGTTTTTT. It is translated as CASSSGGQANEKLFF. The full variable domain, in which reference TRBV5-4 and TRBJ1-4 provide the parts outside the CDR3, is ETGVTQSPTHLIKTRGQQVTLRCSSQSGHNTVSWYQQALGQGPQFIFQYYREEENGRGNFPPRFSGLQFPNYSSELNVNALELDDSALYLCASSSGGQANEKLFFGSGTQLSVL.

This rearrangement joins TRBV6-5 to TRBJ1-5; D unresolved. The V gene lost 0 bases and the J gene lost 3 bases, with 9 bases spanning the gap. The CDR3 length is 15 residues. Germline CDR1 and CDR2: MNHEY and SVGAGI. DNA for the CDR3: TGTGCCAGCAGTTACTCTGGACGAGTCAATCAGCCCCAGCATTTT. It is translated as CASSYSGRVNQPQHF.

The chain links TRBV27 to TRBJ1-2; D unclear. V was pared by 0 bases and J by 3 bases, with 14 bases between. The length of the CDR3 is 16 residues. Germline CDR1 MNHEY, CDR2 SMNVEV (reference sequence). The CDR3 here is CASSLSVADPYYGYTF. The CDR3 DNA sequence: TGTGCCAGCAGTTTATCGGTGGCAGACCCCTACTATGGCTACACCTTC.

The chain recombines TRBV7-3 with TRBJ2-2; D is possibly TRBD1 (5 bases). With 3 bases removed from V and 6 bases from J, the gap between germline ends came to 14 bases. The V gene's germline CDR1 is SGHTA and CDR2 FQGTGA. The CDR3 contains 15 residues. CDR3 DNA: TGTGCCAGCAGCTTGCAGGGAACTTGGTCCGGGGAGCTGTTTTTT. Translated, it gives CASSLQGTWSGELFF. Filled out from reference TRBV7-3 and TRBJ2-2, the complete variable domain reads GAGVSQTPSNKVTEKGKYVELRCDPISGHTALYWYRQSLGQGPEFLIYFQGTGAADDSGLPNDRFFAVRPEGSVSTLKIQRTERGDSAVYLCASSLQGTWSGELFFGEGSRLTVL.

V is TRBV28 and J is TRBJ2-4; 7 bases align to TRBD2. The CDR3 is made up of 14 amino acids. Germline values: CDR1 MDHEN, CDR2 SYDVKM. V lost 2 bases to trimming and J lost 10 bases; unmatched junction nucleotides: 8. The CDR3 region is CASSLMGPGRIQYF. In nucleotides, the CDR3 is TGTGCCAGCAGTTTAATGGGGCCCGGGAGGATTCAGTACTTC.

This chain joins TRBV29-1 and TRBJ1-5, with D tentatively TRBD1 (5 bases). Germline CDR1 reads SQVTM; CDR2 reads ANQGSEA. This CDR3 is 13 amino acids long. Trimming pared 4 bases from V and 8 bases from J, leaving 15 bases between. CDR3 protein: CSVGGAAGEPQHF. The CDR3 DNA reads as TGCAGCGTTGGAGGGGCAGCGGGAGAGCCCCAGCATTTT.

This clone was found once. The chain carries TRBV19 and TRBJ1-2; D ambiguous. There are 13 residues in the CDR3. CDR1 and CDR2 (germline): LNHDA, SQIVND (reference sequence). Trimming took 3 bases from V and 4 from J, leaving 9 bases between them. The CDR3 reads CASSIGNLYGYTF. The CDR3 bases are TGTGCCAGTAGTATCGGAAACCTCTATGGCTACACCTTC.

This clone was counted a few times. This chain links TRBV6-5 with TRBJ1-5, with 7 bases matching TRBD1. Germline V CDR1 and CDR2: MNHEY, SVGAGI. The CDR3 extends over 14 amino acids. V shed 6 bases, J shed 5 bases, and the junction held 7 bases outside the gene matches. As DNA, the CDR3 is TGTGCCAGCAGCCGACAGGGCGAAGATCAGCCCCAGCATTTT. Protein product: CASSRQGEDQPQHF.

V is TRBV2 and J is TRBJ2-1; no clear D gene. There are 11 residues in the CDR3. Germline lookup yields CDR1 SNHLY and CDR2 FYNNEI. V was pared by 4 bases and J by 7 bases, with 5 bases between. The chain's CDR3 is CASSVVNEQFF. The DNA of the CDR3 is TGTGCCAGCAGTGTTGTGAATGAGCAGTTCTTC.

The rearrangement joins TRBV2 to TRBJ2-7; D is uncertain. V was clipped by 2 bases and J by 3 bases, with 8 bases between them. The V gene's germline CDR1 is SNHLY and CDR2 FYNNEI. This CDR3 is 13 amino acids long. In nucleotides, the CDR3 is TGTGCCAGCAGTGAATTGAGCCTCTACGAGCAGTACTTC. Amino acids: CASSELSLYEQYF.

This clone was seen just once. This sample also contains other DNA sequences that code for the same CDR3. The chain links TRBV7-9 to TRBJ1-2; D remains ambiguous. The V gene's germline CDR1 is SEHNR and CDR2 FQNEAQ (reference sequence). V was clipped by 1 base and J by 4 bases, with 7 bases between them. The CDR3 has 13 residues. The CDR3 here is CASSLGSTYGYTF. DNA for the CDR3: TGTGCCAGCAGCTTAGGCAGTACCTATGGCTACACCTTC. Combining the CDR3 with reference TRBV7-9 and TRBJ1-2 gives the whole variable domain DTGVSQNPRHKITKRGQNVTFRCDPISEHNRLYWYRQTLGQGPEFLTYFQNEAQLEKSRLLSDRFSAERPKGSFSTLEIQRTEQGDSAMYLCASSLGSTYGYTFGSGTRLTVV.

This chain joins TRBV11-2 and TRBJ1-4; 7 bases are shared with TRBD1. Germline V gives CDR1 SGHAT, CDR2 FQNNGV. The CDR3 has 15 residues. Trimming removed 3 bases from V and 3 bases from J; junction bases left unmatched: 4. The CDR3 loop is CASSFTRGANEKLFF. For the CDR3, the DNA is TGTGCCAGCAGCTTTACCAGGGGGGCTAATGAAAAACTGTTTTTT.